The 5 T cell receptor beta chains below were found in one sample sequenced in a study of shared clonotypes between healthy human individuals. Clones were sequenced by immunoSEQ multiplex PCR, and TCRdb holds only the in-frame ones, with some missing. This table holds about 490,000 clones, about 85% found once. The sequencing sample was made of PBMCs. The receptors here all came from a woman in her 40s in good health. Some clones in this sample may be carry-over from other donors' samples.

In nucleotides, the CDR3 is TGTGCCGCCAAAATGTTAGAATACGAGCAGTACTTC. Its translation is CAAKMLEYEQYF. The rearrangement joins TRBV27 to TRBJ2-7; D is unresolved. Trimming took off 11 bases at V and 4 bases at J, with 15 bases between the two ends. Germline CDR1 reads MNHEY; CDR2 reads SMNVEV (reference sequence). The CDR3 is 12 amino acids.

A note on this clone: A junction boundary mismatches the germline segment, possibly from a read error. The chain carries TRBV7-7 and TRBJ2-1, with 13 bases lining up with TRBD2. Germline CDR1 is SSHAT and CDR2 is FNYEAQ (reference sequence). The CDR3 length is 16 residues. In DNA, the CDR3 is TGTGCTAGCAGCACTAGCGGGAGGGCCGGCGACAATGAGCAGTTCTTC. Protein sequence: CASSTSGRAGDNEQFF. Variable domain in full (rest from reference TRBV7-7 and TRBJ2-1): GAGVSQSPRYKVTKRGQDVTLRCDPISSHATLYWYQQALGQGPEFLTYFNYEAQPDKSGLPSDRFSAERPEGSISTLTIQRTEQRDSAMYRCASSTSGRAGDNEQFFGPGTRLTVL.

Regarding this clone: A read error is the likely source, as a far larger clone sits one nucleotide away. V is TRBV5-1 and J is TRBJ2-7, with 10 bases that match TRBD2. J lost 7 bases, V lost 4 bases, and 8 bases had no gene match. CDR1 is SGHRS and CDR2 is YFSETQ in the germline V gene. The CDR3 has 14 amino acids. The CDR3 DNA reads TGCGCCAGCAGCGGGGCTAGCGGGAGTCGAGAGCAGTACTTC. Translating gives CASSGASGSREQYF.

With regard to this clone: This likely reflects a read error, since a far larger clone is one base away. This specimen includes other DNA sequences encoding the same CDR3. The chain employs TRBV25-1 and TRBJ1-4; the match to TRBD1 covers 8 bases. This CDR3 spans 15 amino acids. V was pared by 0 bases and J by 5 bases, with 2 bases of the junction left unmatched. The germline V gene has CDR1 MGHDK and CDR2 SYGVNS. CDR3 amino acids: CASSEYTGGNEKLFF. CDR3 sequence (DNA): TGTGCCAGCAGTGAATATACAGGGGGGAATGAAAAACTGTTTTTT. Together with reference TRBV25-1 and TRBJ1-4, the CDR3 gives the full variable domain: EADIYQTPRYLVIGTGKKITLECSQTMGHDKMYWYQQDPGMELHLIHYSYGVNSTEKGDLSSESTVSRIRTEHFPLTLESARPSHTSQYLCASSEYTGGNEKLFFGSGTQLSVL.

The sample holds one count of this clone. A single base is all that separates this from a far larger clone, so a read error is likely. This chain connects TRBV25-1 to TRBJ2-2, with a weak D call TRBD1 (6 bases). V shed 1 base and J shed 7 bases, with 13 bases lying between them. Germline CDR1 reads MGHDK; CDR2 reads SYGVNS. There are 15 residues in the CDR3. The CDR3 region has the DNA TGTGCCAGCAGTGAATGGGACATGGTGGACGGGGAGCTGTTTTTT. It yields the protein CASSEWDMVDGELFF.